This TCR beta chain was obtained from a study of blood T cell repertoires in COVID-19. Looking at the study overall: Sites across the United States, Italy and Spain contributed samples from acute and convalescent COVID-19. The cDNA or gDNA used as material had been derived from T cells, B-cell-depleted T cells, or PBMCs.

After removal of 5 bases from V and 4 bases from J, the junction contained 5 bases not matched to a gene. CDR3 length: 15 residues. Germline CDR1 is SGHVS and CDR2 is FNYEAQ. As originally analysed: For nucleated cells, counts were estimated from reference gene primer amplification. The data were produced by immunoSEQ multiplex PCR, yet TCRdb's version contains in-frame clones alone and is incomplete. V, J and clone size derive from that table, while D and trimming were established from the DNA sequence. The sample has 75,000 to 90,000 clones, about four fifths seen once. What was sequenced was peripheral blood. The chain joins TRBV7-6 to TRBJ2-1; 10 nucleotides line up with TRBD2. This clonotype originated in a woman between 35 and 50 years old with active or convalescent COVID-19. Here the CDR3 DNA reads TGTGCCAGCAGCACAGGACTAGCGGTGTACAATGAGCAGTTCTTC. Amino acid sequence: CASSTGLAVYNEQFF.